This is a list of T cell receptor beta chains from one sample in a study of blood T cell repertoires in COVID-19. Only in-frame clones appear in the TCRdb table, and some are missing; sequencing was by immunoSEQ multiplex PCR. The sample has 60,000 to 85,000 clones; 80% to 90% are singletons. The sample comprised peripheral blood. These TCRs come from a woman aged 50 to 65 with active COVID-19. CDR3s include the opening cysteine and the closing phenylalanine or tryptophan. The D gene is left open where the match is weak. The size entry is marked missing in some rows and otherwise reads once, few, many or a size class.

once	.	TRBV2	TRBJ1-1	CASSERIGAAEAFF	TGTGCCAGCAGTGAAAGGATAGGGGCCGCTGAAGCTTTCTTT
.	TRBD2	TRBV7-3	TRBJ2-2	CASSRRLAGVGELFF	TGTGCCAGCAGCCGAAGGCTAGCGGGGGTCGGGGAGCTGTTTTTT
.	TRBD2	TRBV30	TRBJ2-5	CAWSGLAGGNQETQYF	TGTGCCTGGAGTGGGTTAGCGGGAGGCAACCAAGAGACCCAGTACTTC
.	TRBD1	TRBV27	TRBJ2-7	CASSLHAGDRGLSYEQYF	TGTGCCAGCAGTTTACATGCGGGGGACAGGGGGTTATCCTACGAGCAGTACTTC
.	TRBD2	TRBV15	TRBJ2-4	CATSRGLAELELAKNIQYF	TGTGCCACCAGCAGGGGACTAGCGGAACTGGAACTAGCCAAAAACATTCAGTACTTC
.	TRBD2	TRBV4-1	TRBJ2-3	CASSKRLAGDTQYF	TGCGCCAGCAGCAAGAGACTAGCGGGAGATACGCAGTATTTT
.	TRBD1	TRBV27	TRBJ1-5	CASTMTGPSNQPQHF	TGTGCCAGCACCATGACAGGGCCCAGCAATCAGCCCCAGCATTTT
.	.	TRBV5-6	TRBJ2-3	CASSLGTGLHGTQYF	TGTGCCAGCAGCTTGGGTACGGGACTCCACGGAACGCAGTATTTT
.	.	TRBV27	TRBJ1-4	CASSLSGTTNEKLFF	TGTGCCAGCAGTTTAAGCGGAACAACTAATGAAAAACTGTTTTTT
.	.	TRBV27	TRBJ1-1	CASSPGIGGTEAFF	TGTGCCAGCAGTCCGGGCATTGGAGGCACTGAAGCTTTCTTT
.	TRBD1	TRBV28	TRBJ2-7	CASRLGQARQYF	TGTGCCAGCAGGCTAGGACAGGCGAGGCAGTACTTC
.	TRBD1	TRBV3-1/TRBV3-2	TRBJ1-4	CASSLTEGASNEKLFF	TGTGCCAGCAGCCTGACAGAGGGGGCTTCTAATGAAAAACTGTTTTTT
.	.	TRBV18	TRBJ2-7	CASSQRQGGAREQYF	TGTGCCAGCTCGCAGAGACAGGGCGGGGCGCGCGAGCAGTACTTC
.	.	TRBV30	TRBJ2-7	CAWTVGGFHEQYF	TGTGCCTGGACGGTTGGCGGCTTCCACGAGCAGTACTTC
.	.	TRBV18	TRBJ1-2	CASSYWTAGDYGYTF	TGTGCCAGCTCATACTGGACGGCCGGGGACTATGGCTACACCTTC
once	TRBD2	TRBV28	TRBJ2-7	CASSPTTPSGLTYEQYF	TGTGCCAGCAGTCCAACAACGCCTAGCGGGCTTACCTACGAGCAGTACTTC
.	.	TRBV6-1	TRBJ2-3	CASSEALRPGDTQYF	TGTGCCAGCAGTGAAGCGCTTCGGCCGGGGGATACGCAGTATTTT
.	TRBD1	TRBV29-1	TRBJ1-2	CSVQTGDGYTF	TGCAGCGTTCAAACAGGGGATGGCTACACCTTC
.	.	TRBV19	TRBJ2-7	CASSIGDRAGPTYEQYF	TGTGCCAGTAGTATAGGAGACAGAGCGGGCCCTACCTACGAGCAGTACTTC
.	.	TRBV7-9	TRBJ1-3	CASSKISSGNTIYF	TGTGCCAGCAGCAAGATAAGCTCGGGAAACACCATATATTTT
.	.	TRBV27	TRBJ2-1	CASSFEARSYNEQFF	TGTGCCAGCAGTTTTGAGGCGCGCTCCTACAATGAGCAGTTCTTC
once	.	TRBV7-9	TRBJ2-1	CASSLGGSEQFF	TGTGCCAGCAGCCTGGGGGGATCGGAGCAGTTCTTC
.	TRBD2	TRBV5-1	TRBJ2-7	CASSLVASGVYEQYF	TGCGCCAGCAGCTTGGTGGCTAGCGGGGTCTACGAGCAGTACTTC
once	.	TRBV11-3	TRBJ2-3	CASSPQRASDTQYF	TGTGCCAGCAGCCCTCAGCGGGCATCGGATACGCAGTATTTT
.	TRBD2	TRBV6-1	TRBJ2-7	CASSDWSSSGSIYEQYF	TGTGCCAGCAGTGACTGGTCATCTAGCGGGAGTATCTACGAGCAGTACTTC
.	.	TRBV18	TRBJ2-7	CASSPGSDDEQYF	TGTGCCAGCTCACCCGGGAGCGATGACGAGCAGTACTTC
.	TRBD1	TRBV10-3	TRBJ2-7	CAIRGTGGLVREQYF	TGTGCCATCAGGGGGACAGGGGGGCTCGTGAGGGAGCAGTACTTC
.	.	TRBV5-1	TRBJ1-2	CASSSLDGGGYGYTF	TGCGCCAGCAGCTCGTTGGATGGGGGCGGCTATGGCTACACCTTC
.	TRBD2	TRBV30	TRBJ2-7	CAWSGLAGGKGEQYF	TGTGCCTGGAGTGGACTAGCGGGAGGGAAGGGCGAGCAGTACTTC
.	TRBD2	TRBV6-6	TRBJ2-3	CASSYSTSLDTQYF	TGTGCCAGCAGTTACTCGACTAGCCTGGATACGCAGTATTTT
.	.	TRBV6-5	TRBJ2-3	CASSYVAGGTDTQYF	TGTGCCAGCAGTTACGTTGCAGGGGGGACAGATACGCAGTATTTT
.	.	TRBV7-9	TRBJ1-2	CASSTETFDSYGYTF	TGTGCCAGCAGCACGGAGACCTTTGACAGCTATGGCTACACCTTC
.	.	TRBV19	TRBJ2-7	CASSNSRERATREQYF	TGTGCCAGTAGTAACAGCCGGGAGCGGGCTACGAGGGAGCAGTACTTC